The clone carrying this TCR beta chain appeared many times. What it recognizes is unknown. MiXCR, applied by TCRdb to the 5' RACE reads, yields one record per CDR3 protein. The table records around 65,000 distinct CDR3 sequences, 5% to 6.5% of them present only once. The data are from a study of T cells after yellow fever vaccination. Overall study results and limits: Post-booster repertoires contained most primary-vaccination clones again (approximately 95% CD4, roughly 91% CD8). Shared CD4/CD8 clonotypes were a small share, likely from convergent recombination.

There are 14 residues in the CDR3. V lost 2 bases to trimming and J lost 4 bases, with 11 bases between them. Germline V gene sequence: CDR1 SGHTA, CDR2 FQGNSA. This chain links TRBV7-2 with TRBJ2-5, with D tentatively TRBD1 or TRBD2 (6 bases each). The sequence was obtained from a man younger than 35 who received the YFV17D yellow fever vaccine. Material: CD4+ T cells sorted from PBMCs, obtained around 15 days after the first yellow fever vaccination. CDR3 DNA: TGTGCCAGCAGCTTAATCTGGGGGGCAGAGACCCAGTACTTC. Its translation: CASSLIWGAETQYF.